Below are 4 T cell receptor beta chains sequenced from a single sample in a study of shared clonotypes between healthy human individuals. Naive CD8 cells, CD45RO-negative and positively selected for CCR7, excluded terminally differentiated effector memory CD45RA+ cells. Clones were sequenced by immunoSEQ multiplex PCR, and TCRdb holds only the in-frame ones, with some missing. The profile shows about 2.1 million clones, 85% to 95% of them singletons. The sequenced sample consisted of naive CD8+ T cells from PBMCs. The origin of the receptors is a man between 18 and 29 years old in good health. Some clones in this sample may be carry-over from other donors' samples.

The gene calls are TRBV15 and TRBJ1-2; D is possibly TRBD1 (5 bases). The CDR3 contains 15 residues. V shed 0 bases and J shed 4 bases, with 12 bases lying between them. Germline V lookup: CDR1 LNHNV, CDR2 YYDKDF (reference sequence). CDR3 nucleotides: TGTGCCACCAGCAGAGATGGAGACAGACTCTATGGCTACACCTTC. Its translation is CATSRDGDRLYGYTF.

V gene TRBV14 combines with J gene TRBJ2-2; D possibly corresponds to TRBD1 (5 bases). The CDR3 covers 16 residues. Germline CDR1 is SGHDN and CDR2 is FVKESK. V lost 1 base and J lost 6, with 15 bases in between. The CDR3 protein is CASSQVPPGKAGELFF. CDR3 nucleotide sequence: TGTGCCAGCAGCCAAGTTCCCCCAGGGAAGGCCGGGGAGCTGTTTTTT.

The V call is TRBV4-2, the J call TRBJ2-3, with D unclear. Trimming pared 4 bases from V and 0 bases from J, leaving 14 bases between. Germline assignment: CDR1 LGHNA and CDR2 YNFKEQ. The length of the CDR3 is 16 residues. CDR3 amino acids: CASSPLRLGSTDTQYF. In DNA form, the CDR3 reads TGTGCCAGCAGCCCTCTCCGGCTTGGTAGCACAGATACGCAGTATTTT.

V usage is TRBV5-4 and J usage is TRBJ2-7, with 7 bases fitting TRBD2. Germline CDR1 reads SGHNT; CDR2 reads YYREEE (reference sequence). V was clipped by 7 bases and J by 0 bases; unmatched bases: 10. The CDR3 runs 15 residues. The chain's CDR3 is CASLPWGGSSYEQYF. The CDR3 DNA sequence: TGTGCCAGCCTACCGTGGGGGGGGAGCTCCTACGAGCAGTACTTC.